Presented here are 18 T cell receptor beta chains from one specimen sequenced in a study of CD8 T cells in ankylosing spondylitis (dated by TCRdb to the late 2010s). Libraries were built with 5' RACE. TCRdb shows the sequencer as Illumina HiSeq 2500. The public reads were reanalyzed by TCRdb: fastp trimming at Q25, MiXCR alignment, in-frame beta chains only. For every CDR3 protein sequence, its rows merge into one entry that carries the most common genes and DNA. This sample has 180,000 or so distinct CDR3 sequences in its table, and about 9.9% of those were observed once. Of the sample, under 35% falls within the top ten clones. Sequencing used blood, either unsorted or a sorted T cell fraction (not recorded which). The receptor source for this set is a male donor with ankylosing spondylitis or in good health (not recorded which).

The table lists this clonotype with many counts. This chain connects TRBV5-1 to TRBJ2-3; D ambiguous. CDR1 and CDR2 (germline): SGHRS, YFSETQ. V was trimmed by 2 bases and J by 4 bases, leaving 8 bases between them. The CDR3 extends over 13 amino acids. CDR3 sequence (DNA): TGCGCCAGCAGCTTTCCCGCCCCAGATACGCAGTATTTT. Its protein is CASSFPAPDTQYF.

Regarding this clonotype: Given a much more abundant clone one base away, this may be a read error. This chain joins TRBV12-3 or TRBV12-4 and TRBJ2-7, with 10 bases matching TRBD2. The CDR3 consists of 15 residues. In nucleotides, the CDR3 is TGTACCAGCAGTCCCTCCAGAGGACTAGCGGTCGGGCAGTACTTC. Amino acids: CTSSPSRGLAVGQYF.

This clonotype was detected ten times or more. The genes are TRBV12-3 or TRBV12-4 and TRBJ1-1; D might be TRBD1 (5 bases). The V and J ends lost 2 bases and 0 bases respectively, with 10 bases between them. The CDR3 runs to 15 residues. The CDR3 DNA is TGTGCCAGCAGTTTATCCGGGGCTATGAACACTGAAGCTTTCTTT. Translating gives CASSLSGAMNTEAFF.

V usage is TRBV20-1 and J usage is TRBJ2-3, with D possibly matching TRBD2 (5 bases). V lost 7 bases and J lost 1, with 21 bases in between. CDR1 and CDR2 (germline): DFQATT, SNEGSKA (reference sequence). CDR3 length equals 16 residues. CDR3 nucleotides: TGCAGTGGTTTCTGGCGGGTCGGGCAAGGCACAGATACGCAGTATTTT. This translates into CSGFWRVGQGTDTQYF.

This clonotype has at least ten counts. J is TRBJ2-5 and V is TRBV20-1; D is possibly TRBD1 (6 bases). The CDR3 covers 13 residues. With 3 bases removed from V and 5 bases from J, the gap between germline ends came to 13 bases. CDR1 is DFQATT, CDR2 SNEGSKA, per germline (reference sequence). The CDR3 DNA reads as TGCAGTGCTAGGGTCAGGGGATTGGAGACCCAGTACTTC. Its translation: CSARVRGLETQYF.

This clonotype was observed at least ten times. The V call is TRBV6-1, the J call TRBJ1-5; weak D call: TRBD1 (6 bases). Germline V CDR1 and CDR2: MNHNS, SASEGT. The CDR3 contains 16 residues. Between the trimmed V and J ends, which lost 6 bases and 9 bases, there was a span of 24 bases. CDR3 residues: CASSGLQGNSPRPQHF. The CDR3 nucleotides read TGTGCCAGCAGCGGTTTACAGGGCAATAGTCCTCGGCCCCAGCATTTT.

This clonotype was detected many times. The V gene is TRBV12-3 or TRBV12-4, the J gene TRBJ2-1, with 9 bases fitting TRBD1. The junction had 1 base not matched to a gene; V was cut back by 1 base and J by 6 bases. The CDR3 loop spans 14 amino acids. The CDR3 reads CASSLEDRGNEQFF. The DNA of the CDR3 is TGTGCCAGCAGTTTAGAGGACAGGGGCAATGAGCAGTTCTTC.

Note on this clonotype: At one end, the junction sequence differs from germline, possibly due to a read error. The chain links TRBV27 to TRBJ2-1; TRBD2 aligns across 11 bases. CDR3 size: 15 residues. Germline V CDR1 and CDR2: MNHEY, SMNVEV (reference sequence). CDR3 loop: CVSGASGRSYNEQFF. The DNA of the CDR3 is TGTGTCAGCGGGGCTAGCGGGAGGTCCTACAATGAGCAGTTCTTC.

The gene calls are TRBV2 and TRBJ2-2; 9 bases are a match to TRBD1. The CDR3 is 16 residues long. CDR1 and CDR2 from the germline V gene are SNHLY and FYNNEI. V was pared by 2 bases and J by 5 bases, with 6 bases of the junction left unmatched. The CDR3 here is CASSERGQGGTGELFF. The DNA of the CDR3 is TGTGCCAGCAGTGAACGGGGACAGGGAGGTACCGGGGAGCTGTTTTTT.

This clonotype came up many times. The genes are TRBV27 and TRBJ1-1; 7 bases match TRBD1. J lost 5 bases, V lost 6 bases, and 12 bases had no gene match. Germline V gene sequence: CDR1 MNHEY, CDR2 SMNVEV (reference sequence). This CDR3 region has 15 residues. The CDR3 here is CASSRQGYYGTEAFF. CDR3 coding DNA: TGTGCCAGCAGCCGACAGGGTTACTATGGTACTGAAGCTTTCTTT.

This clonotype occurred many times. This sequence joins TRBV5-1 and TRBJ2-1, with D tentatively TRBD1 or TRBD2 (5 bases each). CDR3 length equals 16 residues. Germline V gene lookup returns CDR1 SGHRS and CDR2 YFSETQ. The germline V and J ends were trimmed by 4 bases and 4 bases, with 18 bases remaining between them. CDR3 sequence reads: CASSNPGTTKYNEQFF. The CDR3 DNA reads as TGCGCCAGCAGCAACCCCGGGACCACGAAATACAATGAGCAGTTCTTC.

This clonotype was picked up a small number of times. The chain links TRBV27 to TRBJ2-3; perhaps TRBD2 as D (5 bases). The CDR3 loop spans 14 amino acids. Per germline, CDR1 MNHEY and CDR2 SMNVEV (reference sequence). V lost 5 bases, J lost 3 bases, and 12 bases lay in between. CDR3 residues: CASSGPGGTDTQYF. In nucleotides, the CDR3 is TGTGCCAGCAGTGGACCTGGCGGGACAGATACGCAGTATTTT.

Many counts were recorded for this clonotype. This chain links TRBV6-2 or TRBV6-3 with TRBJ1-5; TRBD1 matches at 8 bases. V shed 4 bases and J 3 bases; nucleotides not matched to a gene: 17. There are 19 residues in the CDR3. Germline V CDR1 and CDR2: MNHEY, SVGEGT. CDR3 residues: CASSFNVGTGGLFNQPQHF. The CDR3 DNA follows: TGTGCCAGCAGTTTCAACGTCGGGACAGGAGGATTATTCAATCAGCCCCAGCATTTT.

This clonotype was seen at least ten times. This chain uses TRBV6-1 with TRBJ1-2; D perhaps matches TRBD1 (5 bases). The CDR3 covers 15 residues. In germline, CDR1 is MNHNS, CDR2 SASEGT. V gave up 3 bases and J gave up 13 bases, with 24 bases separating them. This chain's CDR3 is CASSDGMMGPRSSTF. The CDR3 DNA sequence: TGTGCCAGCAGTGACGGGATGATGGGACCCCGGAGTTCCACCTTC.

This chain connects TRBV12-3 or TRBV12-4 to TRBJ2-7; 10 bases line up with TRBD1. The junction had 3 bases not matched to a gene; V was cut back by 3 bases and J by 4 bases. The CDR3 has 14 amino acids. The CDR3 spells CASSFRTGGYEQYF. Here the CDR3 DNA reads TGTGCCAGCAGTTTTCGGACAGGGGGGTACGAGCAGTACTTC.

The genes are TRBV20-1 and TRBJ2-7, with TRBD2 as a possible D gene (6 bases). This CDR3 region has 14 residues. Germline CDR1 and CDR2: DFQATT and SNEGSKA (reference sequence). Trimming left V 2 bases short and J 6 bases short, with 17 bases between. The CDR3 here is CSARHPPGSLEQYF. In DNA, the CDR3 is TGCAGTGCTAGACATCCACCCGGGAGTCTCGAGCAGTACTTC.

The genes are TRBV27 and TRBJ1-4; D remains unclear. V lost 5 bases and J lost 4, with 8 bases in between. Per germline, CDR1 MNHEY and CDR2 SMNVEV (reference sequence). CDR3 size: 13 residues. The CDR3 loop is CASSHISNEKLFF. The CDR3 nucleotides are TGTGCCAGCAGTCACATAAGTAATGAAAAACTGTTTTTT.

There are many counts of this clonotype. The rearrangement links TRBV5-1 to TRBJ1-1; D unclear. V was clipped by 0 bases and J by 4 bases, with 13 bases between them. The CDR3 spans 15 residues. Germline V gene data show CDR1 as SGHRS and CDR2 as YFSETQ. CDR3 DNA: TGCGCCAGCAGCTTGGAGGCGGGTGAGGTCACTGAAGCTTTCTTT. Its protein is CASSLEAGEVTEAFF.